The next 8 T cell receptor beta chains were all read from a single sample in a study of cytomegalovirus exposure and HLA in healthy donors (dated by TCRdb to about 2017). Library prep was done by the immunoSEQ multiplex PCR assay. For the multiplex PCR, a mixture combining 60 forward primers for TCR Vbeta segments and 13 reverse primers for TCR Jbeta segments was used. Entries here come from immuneACCESS through TCRdb and include only in-frame sequences with V and J called. Some clones fail to appear in such tables; in the studies checked, an unresolved V gene covers under half of the shortfall, and the cause of the remainder is unknown. The sample table records a few hundred thousand clones; roughly 91% of these occur just once. The ten largest clonotypes hold 1.5% to 2% of the sample. The sample consisted of PBMCs. The source is a girl aged 2-10 years in good health and CMV-seronegative.

This clone has just one count. The chain joins TRBV30 to TRBJ2-1; perhaps TRBD2 as D (7 bases). Trimming left V 0 bases short and J 8 bases short, with 14 bases between. This CDR3 has 14 amino acids. Germline-derived CDR1 and CDR2 are GTSNPN and SVGIG (reference sequence). The CDR3 bases are TGTGCCTGGAGTGTACTCGGGGGGCAATATGAGCAGTTCTTC. Protein product: CAWSVLGGQYEQFF.

The CDR3 coding sequence is TGCGCCAGCAGCCGCAAGGAAAGGGACAGGGGTACCGGGGAGCTGTTTTTT. It yields the protein CASSRKERDRGTGELFF. The chain recombines TRBV4-1 with TRBJ2-2; TRBD1 aligns across 10 bases. Germline V gene lookup returns CDR1 MGHRA and CDR2 YSYEKL. V was pared by 4 bases and J by 5 bases, with 10 bases of the junction left unmatched. This CDR3 comprises 17 residues.

The J gene is TRBJ2-1, the V gene TRBV15; D not resolved. The length of the CDR3 is 11 residues. Per germline, CDR1 LNHNV and CDR2 YYDKDF (reference sequence). V gave up 5 bases and J gave up 5 bases, with 4 bases separating them. CDR3 in amino acids: CATSQNNEQFF. The CDR3 DNA is TGTGCCACCAGCCAGAACAATGAGCAGTTCTTC.

This clone was seen only once. This chain links TRBV27 with TRBJ1-1, with D possibly being TRBD1 (6 bases). Trimming pared 5 bases from V and 0 bases from J, leaving 19 bases between. Germline V gene lookup returns CDR1 MNHEY and CDR2 SMNVEV (reference sequence). The CDR3 has 17 residues. For the CDR3, the DNA is TGTGCCAGCAGTCTTTTCGGACAGCAGATCATGAACACTGAAGCTTTCTTT. Its translation is CASSLFGQQIMNTEAFF.

The chain has TRBV5-6 and TRBJ1-4; D gene ambiguous. The CDR3 spans 15 residues. V lost 4 bases to trimming and J lost 4 bases, with 14 bases between them. Looked up from germline, CDR1 is SGHDT and CDR2 is YYEEEE. For the CDR3, the DNA is TGTGCCAGCAGCCCCGGAGCAGCCTTTAATGAAAAACTGTTTTTT. This encodes CASSPGAAFNEKLFF.

The CDR3 loop reads CASGLGGGSNQPQHF. The DNA for the CDR3 is TGTGCTAGTGGTTTGGGAGGGGGAAGCAATCAGCCCCAGCATTTT. The chain joins TRBV12-5 to TRBJ1-5; tentative D call: TRBD1 (6 bases). CDR1 and CDR2 from the germline V gene are LGHNT and FRNRAP. V dropped 1 base and J dropped 1 base, with 8 bases sitting between them. The CDR3 runs 15 residues.

The chain's CDR3 is CASSPIHGADTQYF. The CDR3 nucleotides are TGTGCCAGCAGCCCTATACACGGAGCAGATACGCAGTATTTT. The rearrangement joins TRBV5-5 to TRBJ2-3, with D uncertain. V lost 4 bases and J 4 bases, leaving 13 bases between the germline ends. The CDR3 loop spans 14 amino acids. CDR1 and CDR2 (germline): SGHKS, YYEKEE (reference sequence).

The chain employs TRBV29-1 and TRBJ2-7; TRBD2 aligns across 7 bases. The J segment lost 4 bases and the V segment lost 6 bases, leaving 9 bases of the junction unmatched. The germline gives CDR1 SQVTM, CDR2 ANQGSEA. The CDR3 is 13 amino acids. The CDR3 sequence is CSVAAGASYEQYF. CDR3 coding DNA: TGCAGCGTGGCGGCGGGAGCAAGTTACGAGCAGTACTTC.